Presented here are 10 T cell receptor beta chains from one specimen sequenced in a study of OX40 agonist ivuxolimab in advanced cancers. Assay used: immunoSEQ multiplex PCR; TCRdb lists only in-frame clones, some missing. The sample shows about 80,000 clones, around 86% of them seen only once. Specimen: CD4+ or CD8+ T cells sorted from blood, collected in a trial of the OX40 agonist ivuxolimab. Receptors originate from an adult with an advanced solid tumor such as melanoma, head and neck, liver or kidney cancer.

The V call is TRBV11-3, the J call TRBJ1-2; TRBD1 might be the D (6 bases). The CDR3 runs to 13 residues. Trimming shortened V by 1 base and J by 6 bases, and 9 bases separated the two germline ends. Germline CDR1 reads SGHNT; CDR2 reads YENEEA. The CDR3 DNA reads as TGTGCCAGCAGCTTAGTCTCAGGGGATGGCTACACCTTC. Protein sequence: CASSLVSGDGYTF.

The V and J genes are TRBV11-1 and TRBJ1-1, with 7 nucleotides matching TRBD1. This CDR3 contains 15 residues. CDR1 and CDR2 (germline): SGHAT, FQDESV (reference sequence). V dropped 5 bases and J dropped 1; count of bases not matched to a gene: 7. The CDR3 nucleotides are TGTGCCAGCAGCAAAACAGGGGCCTCGAACACTGAAGCTTTCTTT. This translates into CASSKTGASNTEAFF.

This clone was detected only a few times. The V and J genes are TRBV2 and TRBJ1-1; D perhaps matches TRBD1 (5 bases). Trimming took off 9 bases at V and 0 bases at J, with 8 bases between the two ends. Germline V CDR1 and CDR2: SNHLY, FYNNEI. The CDR3 covers 12 residues. The CDR3 region has the DNA TGTGCCAGGACAGTGATGAACACTGAAGCTTTCTTT. The encoded protein is CARTVMNTEAFF.

V gene TRBV19 combines with J gene TRBJ2-3; 7 positions match TRBD1. The V segment lost 6 bases and the J segment 2 bases; nucleotides outside the gene matches: 8. CDR3 length: 15 amino acids. Germline lookup yields CDR1 LNHDA and CDR2 SQIVND (reference sequence). The CDR3 nucleotides are TGTGCCAGTAGGAGAACAGGGGCCTACACAGATACGCAGTATTTT. The encoded protein is CASRRTGAYTDTQYF.

The chain combines TRBV2 with TRBJ2-2, with a weak D call TRBD2 (7 bases). The V gene's germline CDR1 is SNHLY and CDR2 FYNNEI. The CDR3 totals 14 residues. Trimming pared 8 bases from V and 5 bases from J, leaving 15 bases between. DNA for the CDR3: TGTGCCAGCGGGGGGGGCCGGGGGACCGGGGAGCTGTTTTTT. Encoded protein: CASGGGRGTGELFF. The whole variable domain, remainder taken from reference TRBV2 and TRBJ2-2, is EPEVTQTPSHQVTQMGQEVILRCVPISNHLYFYWYRQILGQKVEFLVSFYNNEISEKSEIFDDQFSVERPDGSNFTLKIRSTKLEDSAMYFCASGGGRGTGELFFGEGSRLTVL.

This clone appeared once. V is TRBV7-2 and J is TRBJ2-5; D is possibly TRBD2 (6 bases). Looked up from germline, CDR1 is SGHTA and CDR2 is FQGNSA. V gave up 2 bases and J gave up 1 base, with 8 bases separating them. This CDR3 comprises 14 residues. The CDR3 here is CASSLKLAQETQYF. The CDR3 coding sequence is TGTGCCAGCAGCTTAAAACTAGCCCAAGAGACCCAGTACTTC.

V usage is TRBV5-1 and J usage is TRBJ2-1, with D possibly being TRBD1 (6 bases). CDR3 size: 16 residues. The germline V and J ends were trimmed by 4 bases and 0 bases, with 14 bases remaining between them. Germline V gene data show CDR1 as SGHRS and CDR2 as YFSETQ. Written as DNA, the CDR3 is TGCGCCAGCAGCCCAAGGGACATAAGCTCCTACAATGAGCAGTTCTTC. Encoded protein: CASSPRDISSYNEQFF.

The chain carries TRBV2 and TRBJ2-7; possibly TRBD2 for D (6 bases). Germline values: CDR1 SNHLY, CDR2 FYNNEI. The CDR3 has 13 amino acids. The V gene lost 8 bases and the J gene lost 1 base, with 12 bases spanning the gap. The CDR3 sequence: CASLLAQSYEQYF. In DNA form, the CDR3 reads TGTGCCAGCCTCCTAGCGCAATCCTACGAGCAGTACTTC.

This rearrangement joins TRBV7-8 to TRBJ1-2; D is unresolved. Germline V gene sequence: CDR1 SGHVS, CDR2 FQNEAQ. This CDR3 is built from 12 residues. The V end lost 1 base, the J end lost 10 bases, and 10 bases lay between the germline ends. CDR3: CASSLVTSNYTF. The CDR3 DNA sequence: TGTGCCAGCAGCTTAGTCACGAGCAACTACACCTTC. The full variable domain, completed using reference TRBV7-8 and TRBJ1-2, is GAGVSQSPRYKVAKRGQDVALRCDPISGHVSLFWYQQALGQGPEFLTYFQNEAQLDKSGLPSDRFFAERPEGSVSTLKIQRTQQEDSAVYLCASSLVTSNYTFGSGTRLTVV.

The chain employs TRBV7-9 and TRBJ2-3; D gene unclear. The CDR3 consists of 12 residues. V was shortened by 1 base and J by 7 bases, with 6 bases between the two germline ends. Germline values: CDR1 SEHNR, CDR2 FQNEAQ (reference sequence). DNA of the CDR3: TGTGCCAGCAGCTTAGAAGGAAATACGCAGTATTTT. Protein product: CASSLEGNTQYF.